Shown below are 20 T cell receptor beta chains from a single sample sequenced in a study of shared clonotypes between healthy human individuals. The assay was immunoSEQ multiplex PCR, and TCRdb's table has in-frame clones only and misses some. The sample includes about 770,000 clones, 55% to 75% seen only once; the top ten take about 1.7%. Sequenced input: memory CD4+ T cells sorted from blood. The subset here: CD45RA-negative fraction. The receptors were sampled from a woman under 40 in good health.

The CDR3 protein is CASSGGGQYQETQYF. CDR3 nucleotide sequence: TGTGCCAGCAGTGGGGGGGGACAGTACCAAGAGACCCAGTACTTC. This chain uses TRBV25-1 with TRBJ2-5; D possibly uses TRBD1 or TRBD2 (7 bases each). CDR3 length: 15 amino acids. Trimming took 4 bases from V and 0 from J, leaving 12 bases between them. CDR1 MGHDK and CDR2 SYGVNS come from the germline V gene.

The chain combines TRBV19 with TRBJ1-2; D remains ambiguous. The CDR3 is 14 amino acids. Looked up from germline, CDR1 is LNHDA and CDR2 is SQIVND (reference sequence). V was cut by 7 bases and J by 2 bases, with 14 bases left in between. CDR3 DNA sequence: TGTGCCAGTACCACCCGGCAGATCAACTATGGCTACACCTTC. Its protein product is CASTTRQINYGYTF.

This chain connects TRBV7-3 to TRBJ2-2; D remains ambiguous. The germline CDR1 and CDR2 sequences are SGHTA and FQGTGA. The CDR3 runs to 13 residues. V gave up 6 bases and J gave up 5 bases, with 10 bases separating them. CDR3 nucleotides: TGTGCCAGCAGTTTTGGAAGAACCGGGGAGCTGTTTTTT. Its protein is CASSFGRTGELFF.

This chain links TRBV7-2 with TRBJ1-2, with 7 nucleotides matching TRBD1. Germline V gene sequence: CDR1 SGHTA, CDR2 FQGNSA. The V gene end was trimmed by 3 bases and the J gene end by 5 bases; junction bases not matched to a gene: 3. This CDR3 has 13 amino acids. CDR3 DNA: TGTGCCAGCAGCTTGGGGACAGCGTATGGCTACACCTTC. Translation: CASSLGTAYGYTF.

The chain is built from TRBV19 and TRBJ1-2; no clear D. The CDR3 is 12 residues long. Germline lookup yields CDR1 LNHDA and CDR2 SQIVND (reference sequence). Trimming removed 10 bases from V and 7 bases from J, with 16 bases in between. The CDR3 coding sequence is TGTGCCACCCAGTGTAGAGGTTGTGGCTACACCTTC. Encoded protein: CATQCRGCGYTF. The full variable domain, in which reference TRBV19 and TRBJ1-2 provide the parts outside the CDR3, is DGGITQSPKYLFRKEGQNVTLSCEQNLNHDAMYWYRQDPGQGLRLIYYSQIVNDFQKGDIAEGYSVSREKKESFPLTVTSAQKNPTAFYLCATQCRGCGYTFGSGTRLTVV.

This clone was seen a single time. The chain is built from TRBV18 and TRBJ1-3; weak D call: TRBD1 (6 bases). V lost 6 bases to trimming and J lost 4 bases, with 13 bases between them. The CDR3 length is 14 residues. Germline values: CDR1 KGHSH, CDR2 LQKENI. In DNA form, the CDR3 reads TGTGCCAGCTCTGCAACCGGGGGCGGAAACACCATATATTTT. Encoded protein: CASSATGGGNTIYF.

The rearrangement links TRBV11-2 to TRBJ1-1, with D unresolved. Germline assignment: CDR1 SGHAT and CDR2 FQNNGV. This CDR3 is built from 13 residues. Deletions cut 2 bases from V and 6 bases from J, with 10 bases between. The CDR3 coding sequence is TGTGCCAGCAGCTTAAAGTTCCGATCTGAAGCTTTCTTT. This codes for CASSLKFRSEAFF.

The chain is built from TRBV5-8 and TRBJ2-4; no firm D call. V lost 4 bases, J lost 6 bases, and 5 bases lay in between. Germline V lookup: CDR1 SGHTS, CDR2 YDEGEE. The CDR3 extends over 11 amino acids. The CDR3 loop reads CASSPRNIQYF. CDR3 nucleotides: TGTGCCAGCAGCCCAAGAAACATTCAGTACTTC.

Comment on this clone: Relative to the germline gene, one junction end is altered; a read error may explain this. The CDR3 sequence is CASREGGEFPPYEQYF. CDR3 nucleotides: TGTGCCAGCAGAGAAGGGGGGGAGTTTCCACCCTACGAGCAGTACTTC. This chain uses TRBV2 with TRBJ2-7; D is possibly TRBD2 (7 bases). CDR3 size: 16 residues. The germline V gene has CDR1 SNHLY and CDR2 FYNNEI. Based on the CDR3 plus reference TRBV2 and TRBJ2-7, the full variable domain is EPEVTQTPSHQVTQMGQEVILRCVPISNHLYFYWYRQILGQKVEFLVSFYNNEISEKSEIFDDQFSVERPDGSNFTLKIRSTKLEDSAMYFCASREGGEFPPYEQYFGPGTRLTVT.

The V gene is TRBV10-1, the J gene TRBJ2-1; D is ambiguous. The CDR3 is 13 residues long. The germline V gene encodes CDR1 WNHNN and CDR2 SYGVQD (reference sequence). Trimming shortened V by 4 bases and J by 2 bases, and 6 bases separated the two germline ends. CDR3 in DNA: TGCGCCAGCAGTGGGGCCCCCTACAATGAGCAGTTCTTC. It encodes CASSGAPYNEQFF.

This chain joins TRBV2 and TRBJ2-7, with TRBD2 matching 7 bases. The CDR3 covers 18 residues. The germline V gene has CDR1 SNHLY and CDR2 FYNNEI. V dropped 4 bases and J dropped 4; count of bases not matched to a gene: 19. The CDR3 DNA sequence: TGTGCCAGCAGTGGGGGTATTCGGCGGGAGATAGGGTCGTACGAGCAGTACTTC. Its protein product is CASSGGIRREIGSYEQYF.

The chain recombines TRBV28 with TRBJ2-7, with 7 bases lining up with TRBD1. Trimming cost V 6 bases and J 6 bases; bases outside gene matches: 8. The germline CDR1 and CDR2 sequences are MDHEN and SYDVKM. The CDR3 is made up of 13 amino acids. The CDR3 is CASRTGDPPEQYF. In nucleotides, the CDR3 is TGTGCCAGCAGAACAGGGGACCCCCCCGAGCAGTACTTC.

V gene TRBV7-2 combines with J gene TRBJ2-3; no clear D gene. This CDR3 comprises 13 residues. CDR1 is SGHTA and CDR2 is FQGNSA in the germline V gene. Trimming cost V 1 base and J 2 bases, with 4 bases left between them. CDR3 loop: CASSLGYTDTQYF. In DNA form, the CDR3 reads TGTGCCAGCAGCTTAGGGTACACAGATACGCAGTATTTT.

This clone was counted a few times. The rearrangement uses TRBV2 and TRBJ1-4; no definite D call. This CDR3 spans 16 amino acids. Trimming shortened V by 2 bases and J by 8 bases, and 18 bases separated the two germline ends. CDR1 and CDR2 (germline): SNHLY, FYNNEI. CDR3: CASSEWEATLGEKLFF. The CDR3 DNA follows: TGTGCCAGCAGTGAATGGGAGGCCACCCTGGGAGAAAAACTGTTTTTT.

The CDR3, as DNA: TGTGCCAGCAGCCCTGGACGACAGGGGGGCGCCGAGCAGTACTTC. Its translation: CASSPGRQGGAEQYF. The chain combines TRBV7-9 with TRBJ2-7; 9 bases line up with TRBD1. V gave up 5 bases and J gave up 6 bases; unmatched junction bases: 11. The length of the CDR3 is 15 residues. Germline V gives CDR1 SEHNR, CDR2 FQNEAQ (reference sequence).

This clone showed up just once. CDR3 sequence (DNA): TGCGCCAGCAGCAGATATGGGACTAGCGGGAGGGCCCTTGAGACCCAGTACTTC. It yields the protein CASSRYGTSGRALETQYF. V and J are TRBV4-1 and TRBJ2-5; 16 nucleotides agree with TRBD2. Germline V gene lookup returns CDR1 MGHRA and CDR2 YSYEKL. With 5 bases clipped from V and 5 bases from J, the junction kept 11 bases outside the gene matches. This CDR3 is 18 amino acids long.

V usage is TRBV10-3 and J usage is TRBJ2-7; 15 bases are shared with TRBD2. CDR3 length equals 17 residues. Germline CDR1 ENHRY, CDR2 SYGVKD. After removal of 5 bases from V and 5 bases from J, the junction contained 10 bases not matched to a gene. CDR3 DNA: TGTGCCATCAGTCAAGCCGGGACTAGCGGGAGGAGGAACGAGCAGTACTTC. Protein sequence: CAISQAGTSGRRNEQYF.

The chain joins TRBV28 to TRBJ1-2, with TRBD1 matching 7 bases. This CDR3 spans 15 amino acids. In germline, CDR1 is MDHEN, CDR2 SYDVKM. The V and J ends lost 5 bases and 7 bases, in that order; junction bases with no gene match: 13. The CDR3 is CASSPPRGGVSGYTF. CDR3 nucleotide sequence: TGTGCCAGCAGTCCGCCCAGGGGGGGCGTTAGTGGCTACACCTTC.

The genes are TRBV21-1 and TRBJ2-5; the D segment call TRBD2 is taken from the table without a DNA check. TRBV21-1 is recorded as a pseudogene. CDR3 length: 12 amino acids. The CDR3 spells CASSNIDRTQYF. The CDR3 nucleotides are TGTGCCAGCAGCAACATCGATAGAACCCAGTACTTC.

The gene calls are TRBV19 and TRBJ1-5; D not certain. The CDR3 sequence is 13 residues long. Germline loops: CDR1 LNHDA, CDR2 SQIVND (reference sequence). The germline V and J ends were trimmed by 0 bases and 9 bases, with 9 bases remaining between them. CDR3 sequence (DNA): TGTGCCAGTAGTATAGATCCCAGGCCGCCCCAGCATTTT. It is translated as CASSIDPRPPQHF.